This T cell receptor (beta chain) was recorded in a study of beta chain features in type 1 diabetes. Reverse transcribing all isolated RNA meant expressed TCRB transcripts were sequenced. The assay was immunoSEQ multiplex PCR, and TCRdb's table has in-frame clones only and misses some. This table has hundreds of thousands of clones, over 25% appearing once. The CDR3 totals 14 residues. Looked up from germline, CDR1 is MGHDK and CDR2 is SYGVNS. V lost 5 bases and J 5 bases, leaving 15 bases between the germline ends. Cell sorting via CD45RO/CCR7/CD25/CD127/CD95/CD27 was performed to obtain CD4+ naive, central memory, regulatory and stem cell-like memory cells.

The specimen was naive CD4+ T cells from blood. This receptor was taken from a man in his late teens or twenties in good health. This chain connects TRBV25-1 to TRBJ2-5; D perhaps matches TRBD1 (6 bases). Written as DNA, the CDR3 is TGTGCCAGCAGTACACGGACAGCTGGGGAGACCCAGTACTTC. It is translated as CASSTRTAGETQYF.